The 22 T cell receptor beta chains below were found in one sample sequenced in a study of regulatory T cells in long-lasting Graves disease. Time point in this sample: persistent/refractory GD, antithyroid drugs over 5 years with positive TRAb. Following extraction of RNA from PBMCs, that RNA was used to make the TCR library. Arm-PCR of CDR3 regions and iRepertoire HTBI primers were used to build TCR beta libraries. TCRdb fed the multiplex PCR reads into MiXCR, producing one record per CDR3 protein. The table shows under 500,000 distinct CDR3 sequences, with more than 20% occurring only once. Sequences were derived from peripheral blood mononuclear cells (PBMCs), sampled when the disease was refractory, from a patient treated with antithyroid drugs. The receptor set was obtained from a female donor with Graves disease.

V gene TRBV30 combines with J gene TRBJ2-1; no firm D call. The CDR3 runs 13 residues. CDR1 and CDR2 from the germline V gene are GTSNPN and SVGIG (reference sequence). With 3 bases removed from V and 5 bases from J, the gap between germline ends came to 11 bases. In DNA form, the CDR3 reads TGTGCCTGGAGAACCGACAAAAACAATGAGCAGTTCTTC. This translates into CAWRTDKNNEQFF.

The chain couples TRBV25-1 to TRBJ2-5; D not resolved. Trimming removed 0 bases from V and 3 bases from J, with 5 bases in between. This CDR3 region has 13 residues. Per germline, CDR1 MGHDK and CDR2 SYGVNS. Written as DNA, the CDR3 is TGTGCCAGCAGTGAATATGGGGAAGAGACCCAGTACTTC. This codes for CASSEYGEETQYF.

The gene calls are TRBV5-1 and TRBJ1-2, with 8 bases fitting TRBD1. The CDR3 is made up of 17 amino acids. The V gene's germline CDR1 is SGHRS and CDR2 YFSETQ. J was trimmed by 2 bases and V by 3 bases; bases with no gene match: 12. CDR3 protein: CASSSETGTGINYGYTF. For the CDR3, the DNA is TGCGCCAGCAGCTCGGAGACCGGGACAGGAATCAACTATGGCTACACCTTC.

In its sample, this clonotype was seen many times. The rearrangement uses TRBV25-1 and TRBJ1-5; perhaps TRBD1 as D (6 bases). CDR3 length: 12 residues. CDR1 and CDR2 (germline): MGHDK, SYGVNS. V was pared by 7 bases and J by 4 bases, with 8 bases between. CDR3 nucleotides: TGTGCCAGCAACACAGGGAATCAGCCCCAGCATTTT. Protein: CASNTGNQPQHF.

This clonotype has a single count. This chain connects TRBV9 to TRBJ2-4, with TRBD2 identical over 13 bases. Germline V lookup: CDR1 SGDLS, CDR2 YYNGEE. The CDR3 has 20 residues. V shed 8 bases, J shed 0 bases, and the junction held 17 bases outside the gene matches. This CDR3 reads CASAPALAGGVKAAKNIQYF. The CDR3 region has the DNA TGTGCCAGTGCCCCCGCACTAGCGGGAGGGGTTAAGGCAGCCAAAAACATTCAGTACTTC.

This clonotype has just a few counts. The chain links TRBV28 to TRBJ2-7; D remains ambiguous. This CDR3 has 15 amino acids. Per germline, CDR1 MDHEN and CDR2 SYDVKM. Trimming removed 11 bases from V and 0 bases from J, with 20 bases in between. In DNA, the CDR3 is TGTGCCGTCAACCGTCGGATGGGGTACTCCTACGAGCAGTACTTC. This translates into CAVNRRMGYSYEQYF.

This clonotype turned up a few times. The chain couples TRBV29-1 to TRBJ1-1, with 7 nucleotides matching TRBD1. The CDR3 has 16 residues. The V gene's germline CDR1 is SQVTM and CDR2 ANQGSEA. Germline trimming cut 4 bases from V and 4 bases from J; bases unmatched to any gene: 15. In DNA, the CDR3 is TGCAGCGTTGGGGTCGACACAGGGGTTATGGGCACTGAAGCTTTCTTT. This sequence encodes CSVGVDTGVMGTEAFF.

This clonotype showed up many times. The chain uses TRBV6-1 and TRBJ1-5; tentatively, D is TRBD1 (5 bases). Between the trimmed V and J ends, which lost 3 bases and 2 bases, there was a span of 11 bases. The V gene's germline CDR1 is MNHNS and CDR2 SASEGT. The CDR3 has 15 residues. The CDR3 DNA is TGTGCCAGCAGTGATTGGCGGGGGGGCAATCAGCCCCAGCATTTT. Translating it yields CASSDWRGGNQPQHF.

This clonotype has at least ten counts. V and J are TRBV19 and TRBJ1-1; D remains unclear. Germline V gives CDR1 LNHDA, CDR2 SQIVND (reference sequence). This CDR3 is 15 amino acids long. Trimming took off 1 base at V and 1 base at J, with 10 bases between the two ends. In DNA form, the CDR3 reads TGTGCCAGTAGTATAGGGGCAGGCACGAACACTGAAGCTTTCTTT. Translating it yields CASSIGAGTNTEAFF. The full variable domain, completed using reference TRBV19 and TRBJ1-1, is DGGITQSPKYLFRKEGQNVTLSCEQNLNHDAMYWYRQDPGQGLRLIYYSQIVNDFQKGDIAEGYSVSREKKESFPLTVTSAQKNPTAFYLCASSIGAGTNTEAFFGQGTRLTVV.

This chain's CDR3 is CASSHRGGGYGYTF. The CDR3 nucleotides read TGCGCCAGCAGCCACAGGGGGGGTGGCTATGGCTACACCTTC. The chain links TRBV5-1 to TRBJ1-2; 8 bases fit TRBD1. The CDR3 is 14 residues long. V shed 4 bases, J shed 4 bases, and the junction held 6 bases outside the gene matches. Germline V gene lookup returns CDR1 SGHRS and CDR2 YFSETQ. Full variable domain (outside the CDR3, taken from reference TRBV5-1 and TRBJ1-2): KAGVTQTPRYLIKTRGQQVTLSCSPISGHRSVSWYQQTPGQGLQFLFEYFSETQRNKGNFPGRFSGRQFSNSRSEMNVSTLELGDSALYLCASSHRGGGYGYTFGSGTRLTVV.

This clonotype was seen many times. The chain is built from TRBV7-4 and TRBJ2-5; D gene ambiguous. The CDR3 sequence is 14 residues long. Germline-derived CDR1 and CDR2 are SGHVT and SQSDAQ. V lost 3 bases and J lost 0, with 8 bases in between. The CDR3 DNA reads TGTGCCAGCAGCTTGGTTGGGAACCAAGAGACCCAGTACTTC. Encoded protein: CASSLVGNQETQYF.

This rearrangement joins TRBV2 to TRBJ2-1, with D maybe TRBD2 (6 bases). The CDR3 sequence is 17 residues long. Germline-derived CDR1 and CDR2 are SNHLY and FYNNEI. Trimming removed 11 bases from V and 0 bases from J, with 23 bases in between. CDR3: CAGLMVRGGSSYNEQFF. For the CDR3, the DNA is TGTGCCGGCTTAATGGTTCGTGGGGGGAGCTCCTACAATGAGCAGTTCTTC.

A word on this clonotype: Mismatch with germline at one junction end may stem from a read error. This sequence joins TRBV2 and TRBJ2-1; D remains ambiguous. The CDR3 contains 15 residues. Germline values: CDR1 SNHLY, CDR2 FYNNEI. In nucleotides, the CDR3 is TGTGCCAGCAGTGAACTACCACCCACCTACCATGAGCAGTTCTTC. This codes for CASSELPPTYHEQFF.

This clonotype was seen many times. V is TRBV29-1 and J is TRBJ2-7; D is uncertain. The CDR3 is made up of 13 amino acids. CDR1 SQVTM and CDR2 ANQGSEA come from the germline V gene. V lost 5 bases and J 7 bases, leaving 18 bases between the germline ends. The CDR3 spells CSVTPQAAGEQYF. In nucleotides, the CDR3 is TGCAGCGTTACACCTCAGGCCGCTGGGGAGCAGTACTTC.

This clonotype was counted between two and nine times. This chain uses TRBV6-1 with TRBJ2-2, with 7 bases lining up with TRBD2. The CDR3 has 14 amino acids. Germline V gives CDR1 MNHNS, CDR2 SASEGT. V was pared by 8 bases and J by 4 bases, with 7 bases of the junction left unmatched. This CDR3 is CASRRGLSTGELFF. CDR3 bases: TGTGCCAGCCGGCGGGGGTTGAGCACCGGGGAGCTGTTTTTT.

This chain uses TRBV7-3 with TRBJ2-1; 10 bases agree with TRBD2. The CDR3 loop spans 14 amino acids. V trimming: 3 bases; J trimming: 7 bases; junction bases outside the gene matches: 3. Germline V lookup: CDR1 SGHTA, CDR2 FQGTGA. CDR3 amino acids: CASSLTSGSNEQFF. CDR3 in DNA: TGTGCCAGCAGCTTGACTAGCGGGTCTAATGAGCAGTTCTTC.

As concerns this clonotype: A much larger clonotype is one base distant, so this may be a read error. The chain is built from TRBV3-1 and TRBJ1-6; D is unresolved. The V gene lost 1 base and the J gene lost 18 bases, with 13 bases spanning the gap. This CDR3 comprises 12 residues. Germline V gene sequence: CDR1 LGHDT, CDR2 YNNKEL (reference sequence). CDR3 DNA: TGTGCCAGCAGCCAAGCAGGACTGTCCCCCCACTTT. Amino acids: CASSQAGLSPHF. Full variable domain (outside the CDR3, taken from reference TRBV3-1 and TRBJ1-6): DTAVSQTPKYLVTQMGNDKSIKCEQNLGHDTMYWYKQDSKKFLKIMFSYNNKELIINETVPNRFSPKSPDKAHLNLHINSLELGDSAVYFCASSQAGLSPHFGNGTRLTVT.

This clonotype was detected ten times or more. The chain has TRBV6-1 and TRBJ2-7, with TRBD2 matching over 14 bases. The germline V gene has CDR1 MNHNS and CDR2 SASEGT. This CDR3 is built from 15 residues. J was trimmed by 5 bases and V by 3 bases; bases with no gene match: 3. The DNA for the CDR3 is TGTGCCAGCAGTGACGGGACTAGCGGGAGTGACGAGCAGTACTTC. Protein sequence: CASSDGTSGSDEQYF.

This clonotype was seen just once. A much larger clone is a single base away; this may be a read error. J is TRBJ1-1 and V is TRBV27, with D unclear. CDR3 size: 14 residues. Germline lookup yields CDR1 MNHEY and CDR2 SMNVEV (reference sequence). The CDR3 sequence: CASSLSSLNTEASF. The CDR3 bases are TGTGCCAGCAGTTTAAGCAGCCTGAACACTGAAGCTTCCTTT.

This clonotype was recorded a few times. V is TRBV6-5 and J is TRBJ2-5, with 12 bases fitting TRBD2. This CDR3 spans 15 amino acids. The germline V gene encodes CDR1 MNHEY and CDR2 SVGAGI. V dropped 2 bases and J dropped 5; count of bases not matched to a gene: 3. The DNA for the CDR3 is TGTGCCAGCAGTTACCCCCTAGCGGGAGGGGAGACCCAGTACTTC. This translates into CASSYPLAGGETQYF.

The rearrangement links TRBV28 to TRBJ2-7, with 8 bases identical to TRBD2. The CDR3 is 14 amino acids. Germline-derived CDR1 and CDR2 are MDHEN and SYDVKM. The V segment lost 7 bases and the J segment 0 bases; nucleotides outside the gene matches: 5. CDR3: CASTFSGTSYEQYF. As DNA, the CDR3 is TGTGCCAGCACCTTTAGCGGGACCTCCTACGAGCAGTACTTC.

This clonotype occurred a few times. This chain uses TRBV20-1 with TRBJ2-7, with D perhaps matching TRBD1 (5 bases). Looked up from germline, CDR1 is DFQATT and CDR2 is SNEGSKA (reference sequence). The CDR3 runs 14 residues. The V and J ends lost 6 bases and 4 bases respectively, with 19 bases between them. The CDR3 protein is CSADDSRAQYEQYF. The CDR3 DNA is TGCAGTGCGGACGACAGTCGGGCTCAGTACGAGCAGTACTTC.